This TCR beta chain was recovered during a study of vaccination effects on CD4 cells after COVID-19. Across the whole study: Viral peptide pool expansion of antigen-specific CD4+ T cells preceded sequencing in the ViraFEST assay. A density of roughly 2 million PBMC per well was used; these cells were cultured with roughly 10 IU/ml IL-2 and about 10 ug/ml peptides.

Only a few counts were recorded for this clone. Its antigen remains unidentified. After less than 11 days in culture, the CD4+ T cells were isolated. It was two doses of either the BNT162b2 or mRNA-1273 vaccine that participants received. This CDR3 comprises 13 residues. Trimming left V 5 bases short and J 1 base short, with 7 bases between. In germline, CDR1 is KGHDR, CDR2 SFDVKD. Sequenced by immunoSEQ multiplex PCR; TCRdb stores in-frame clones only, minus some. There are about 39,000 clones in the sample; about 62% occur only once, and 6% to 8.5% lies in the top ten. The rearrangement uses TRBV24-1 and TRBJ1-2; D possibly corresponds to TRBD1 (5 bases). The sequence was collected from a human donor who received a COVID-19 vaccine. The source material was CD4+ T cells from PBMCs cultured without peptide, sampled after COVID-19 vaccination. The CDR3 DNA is TGTGCCACCAGTGCAGGGCATAACTATGGCTACACCTTC. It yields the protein CATSAGHNYGYTF.